The T cell receptor beta chain under discussion was sequenced for a study of T cells after yellow fever vaccination. Study outcomes and limitations: In post-booster samples, most primary-vaccination clones reappeared (approximately 95% CD4, around 87% CD8).

TCRdb ran MiXCR on the 5' RACE reads and lists one entry per CDR3 protein. The data show 300,000 to 450,000 distinct CDR3 sequences, under 7.5% seen once. CDR1 and CDR2 from the germline V gene are MNHNS and SASEGT. Germline trimming cut 2 bases from V and 2 bases from J; bases unmatched to any gene: 4. This CDR3 is built from 15 residues. This clonotype was picked up many times. The antigen is undetermined. The sequence was collected from a man aged 25-40 years who received the YFV17D yellow fever vaccine. V is TRBV6-1 and J is TRBJ2-5; 8 nucleotides line up with TRBD2. Sequencing used PBMCs, obtained 5 days after the yellow fever booster vaccination. In DNA form, the CDR3 reads TGTGCCAGCAGTGAATCTGGCGGGAGGCAAGAGACCCAGTACTTC. Its protein product is CASSESGGRQETQYF.